The entry below describes one TCR beta chain. Its antigen is undetermined. The CDR3 runs to 15 residues. The V gene's germline CDR1 is SGHRS and CDR2 YFSETQ. Trimming took 1 base from V and 8 from J, leaving 15 bases between them. This sample stems from a study of radiotherapy plus CTLA-4 blockade in lung cancer. Study-wide background: There were objective responses in 15% to 20% of patients, and 30% to 35% had disease control.

The data were produced by immunoSEQ multiplex PCR, yet TCRdb's version contains in-frame clones alone and is incomplete. The sample lists 40,000 to 60,000 clones, 82% seen once, with 3% to 4% in the top ten. Chemo-refractory metastatic non-small-cell lung cancer patients were treated with focal radiation plus CTLA-4 blockade with ipilimumab. Notes on the study in general: Early blood T cell clone dynamics reportedly forecast response best, with interferon-beta.

The chain employs TRBV5-1 and TRBJ1-4; no firm D call. The sample here was peripheral blood, taken from a patient treated with radiotherapy plus ipilimumab. The clonotype comes from a human donor with non-small cell lung cancer who had stable disease on radiotherapy plus ipilimumab. DNA of the CDR3: TGCGCCAGCAGCTTGAGGACTAGTGGGGTGGAAAAACTGTTTTTT. Translating it yields CASSLRTSGVEKLFF.